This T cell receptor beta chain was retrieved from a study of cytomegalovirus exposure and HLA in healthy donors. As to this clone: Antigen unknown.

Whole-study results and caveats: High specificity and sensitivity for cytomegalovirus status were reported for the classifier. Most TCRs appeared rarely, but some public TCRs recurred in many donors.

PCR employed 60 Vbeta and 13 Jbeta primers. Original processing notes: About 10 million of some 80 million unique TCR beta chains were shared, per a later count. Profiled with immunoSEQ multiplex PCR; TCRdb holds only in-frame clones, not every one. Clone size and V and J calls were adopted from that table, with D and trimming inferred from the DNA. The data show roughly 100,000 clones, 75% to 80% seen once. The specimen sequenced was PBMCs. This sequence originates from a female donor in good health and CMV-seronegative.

CDR3 amino acids: CASNGQGTNYGYTF. The CDR3 DNA is TGTGCCAGCAACGGCCAGGGAACTAACTATGGCTACACCTTC. J is TRBJ1-2 and V is TRBV2; a weak D match, TRBD1 (5 bases). The germline gives CDR1 SNHLY, CDR2 FYNNEI. The CDR3 is made up of 14 amino acids. V lost 7 bases and J lost 0, with 12 bases in between.